The clone carrying this T cell receptor (beta chain) was observed a handful of times. The study drew the donors from its roughly 110-subject validation cohort, separate from the roughly 700-subject first cohort. Repertoires were generated with immunoSEQ multiplex PCR, while TCRdb's copy carries only in-frame clones and drops some. The table lists a few hundred thousand clones, 75% to 90% of them singletons. This sample is part of a study of cytomegalovirus exposure and HLA in healthy donors. The germline V gene has CDR1 SGHRS and CDR2 YFSETQ. V dropped 4 bases and J dropped 5; count of bases not matched to a gene: 3. The length of the CDR3 is 13 residues.

The chain is built from TRBV5-1 and TRBJ1-1, with 9 bases fitting TRBD1. The sequence was obtained from a woman between 25 and 40 years old in good health and CMV-seropositive. What was sequenced was PBMCs. The CDR3 is CASSQGQGTEAFF. As DNA, the CDR3 is TGCGCCAGCAGCCAAGGACAGGGGACTGAAGCTTTCTTT.